These 8 T cell receptor beta chains originate from one sample sequenced in a study of human T cells and chemical hapten exposure. Time point of the sample: pre-sensitization, week 0. Treatment described: therapeutic diphenylcyclopropenone sensitization with weekly scalp DPC. TCRdb recomputed calls from the RACE reads with MiXCR, one row per CDR3 protein. The sample has 150,000 to 200,000 distinct CDR3 sequences, roughly 30% seen once. Material: whole blood, obtained in connection with sensitization to the hapten diphenylcyclopropenone (DPC). All receptors derive from a woman in her thirties with alopecia areata. Some clones in this sample may be carry-over from other donors' samples.

The chain is built from TRBV20-1 and TRBJ1-6; D ambiguous. V was pared by 5 bases and J by 7 bases, with 18 bases between. CDR3 length: 15 amino acids. Germline V gene sequence: CDR1 DFQATT, CDR2 SNEGSKA (reference sequence). The CDR3 DNA reads TGCAGTGCTCTGACCCCGGTTCTGTTAAATTCACCCCTCCACTTT. This translates into CSALTPVLLNSPLHF.

V usage is TRBV28 and J usage is TRBJ2-7; 7 nucleotides agree with TRBD2. The V segment lost 6 bases and the J segment 2 bases; nucleotides outside the gene matches: 13. Germline V gene sequence: CDR1 MDHEN, CDR2 SYDVKM. The CDR3 covers 16 residues. The CDR3 region is CASSLRGSGNPYEQYF. For the CDR3, the DNA is TGTGCCAGCAGCCTTCGAGGGAGCGGGAACCCCTACGAGCAGTACTTC.

J is TRBJ2-2 and V is TRBV5-1; D is ambiguous. Trimming pared 4 bases from V and 0 bases from J, leaving 10 bases between. Germline CDR1 SGHRS, CDR2 YFSETQ. The CDR3 is 15 residues long. Here the CDR3 reads CASSEAATNTGELFF. The CDR3 DNA follows: TGCGCCAGCAGCGAGGCAGCCACGAACACCGGGGAGCTGTTTTTT. The full variable domain, in which reference TRBV5-1 and TRBJ2-2 provide the parts outside the CDR3, is KAGVTQTPRYLIKTRGQQVTLSCSPISGHRSVSWYQQTPGQGLQFLFEYFSETQRNKGNFPGRFSGRQFSNSRSEMNVSTLELGDSALYLCASSEAATNTGELFFGEGSRLTVL.

The chain carries TRBV20-1 and TRBJ2-7; D is undetermined. CDR1 and CDR2 from the germline V gene are DFQATT and SNEGSKA (reference sequence). V was shortened by 0 bases and J by 0 bases, with 12 bases between the two germline ends. The CDR3 length is 15 residues. CDR3 region: CSARDLQTTSYEQYF. For the CDR3, the DNA is TGCAGTGCTAGAGATCTCCAGACCACCTCCTACGAGCAGTACTTC.

The chain uses TRBV5-6 and TRBJ1-6, with 8 bases that match TRBD1. Germline V gives CDR1 SGHDT, CDR2 YYEEEE. CDR3 length: 15 amino acids. V was clipped by 7 bases and J by 7 bases; unmatched bases: 10. CDR3 coding DNA: TGTGCCAGCGGCCAAGCGACAGGGGAGAATTCACCCCTCCACTTT. Encoded protein: CASGQATGENSPLHF.

CDR3 region: CASSSGNPPYEQYF. The CDR3 DNA sequence: TGTGCCAGCAGTTCAGGGAATCCCCCATACGAGCAGTACTTC. J is TRBJ2-7 and V is TRBV7-6; D possibly corresponds to TRBD1 (5 bases). V lost 6 bases and J 4 bases, leaving 16 bases between the germline ends. Germline CDR1 and CDR2: SGHVS and FNYEAQ. The CDR3 consists of 14 residues.

This clonotype has a handful of counts. The DNA of the CDR3 is TGTGCCAGCAGCTTATTGGAGACCCAGTACTTC. Residues: CASSLLETQYF. This chain connects TRBV7-2 to TRBJ2-5; D remains unclear. Trimming removed 2 bases from V and 5 bases from J, with 3 bases in between. Germline CDR1 SGHTA, CDR2 FQGNSA. The CDR3 covers 11 residues.

This clonotype was seen more than once but under ten times. The chain uses TRBV5-1 and TRBJ2-5; D may correspond to TRBD1 or TRBD2 (6 bases each). V gave up 1 base and J gave up 1 base, with 17 bases separating them. CDR3 length: 17 residues. Germline V lookup: CDR1 SGHRS, CDR2 YFSETQ. The CDR3 is CASSLYGGPAPQETQYF. The DNA of the CDR3 is TGCGCCAGCAGCTTGTATGGGGGGCCCGCACCCCAAGAGACCCAGTACTTC.